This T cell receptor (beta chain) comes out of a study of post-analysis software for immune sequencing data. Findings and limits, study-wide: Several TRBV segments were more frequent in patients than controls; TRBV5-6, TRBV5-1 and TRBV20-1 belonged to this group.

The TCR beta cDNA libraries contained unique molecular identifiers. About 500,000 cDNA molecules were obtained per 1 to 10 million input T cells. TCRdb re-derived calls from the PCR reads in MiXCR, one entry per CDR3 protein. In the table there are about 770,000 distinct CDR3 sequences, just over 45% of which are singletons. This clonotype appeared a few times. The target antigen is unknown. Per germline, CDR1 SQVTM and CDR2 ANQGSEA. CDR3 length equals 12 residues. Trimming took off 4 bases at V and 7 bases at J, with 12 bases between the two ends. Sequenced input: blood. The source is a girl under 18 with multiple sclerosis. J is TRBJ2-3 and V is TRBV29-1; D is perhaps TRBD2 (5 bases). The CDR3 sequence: CSVVTPTNTQYF. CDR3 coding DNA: TGCAGCGTTGTCACCCCGACTAATACGCAGTATTTT.